These 21 T cell receptor beta chains were all obtained from the same sample, sequenced in a study of radiation and T cells in renal cell carcinoma. Indicated time point: baseline pretreatment blood. Treatment here: 15 Gy SBRT to primary tumor, nephrectomy 4 weeks later. Data came from immunoSEQ multiplex PCR; TCRdb stores just in-frame clones and leaves some out. The table includes approximately 150,000 clones, around 90% detected once. The source was blood, collected from a patient whose treatment included radiotherapy and nephrectomy. The receptors here all came from a woman in her seventies with renal cell carcinoma.

This clone was seen only a few times. V is TRBV5-1 and J is TRBJ2-7; D is unresolved. Trimming took off 0 bases at V and 5 bases at J, with 15 bases between the two ends. Germline CDR1 is SGHRS and CDR2 is YFSETQ. The CDR3 has 15 amino acids. CDR3 bases: TGCGCCAGCAGCTTGGTAAGTCGCGGCGTGGACGAGCAGTACTTC. Translated, it gives CASSLVSRGVDEQYF.

This rearrangement joins TRBV7-2 to TRBJ2-7; 8 nucleotides match TRBD2. This CDR3 is built from 18 residues. V lost 2 bases and J lost 0; bases outside the gene matches: 12. Germline values: CDR1 SGHTA, CDR2 FQGNSA. Here the CDR3 DNA reads TGTGCCAGCAGCTTATTGCCTAGCGGGCCCTTCAGCTCCTACGAGCAGTACTTC. Translating gives CASSLLPSGPFSSYEQYF.

The gene calls are TRBV28 and TRBJ1-2, with TRBD1 matching 7 bases. This CDR3 contains 15 residues. The germline V gene encodes CDR1 MDHEN and CDR2 SYDVKM. The V gene end was trimmed by 7 bases and the J gene end by 9 bases; junction bases not matched to a gene: 17. The CDR3 DNA is TGTGCCAGCACCATAATACAGGGGCAGGTGGATCGCTACACCTTC. Its protein product is CASTIIQGQVDRYTF.

The V gene is TRBV7-9, the J gene TRBJ1-1; no clear D. CDR3 length: 12 residues. V lost 2 bases and J lost 8, with 9 bases in between. Germline CDR1 is SEHNR and CDR2 is FQNEAQ (reference sequence). CDR3 in amino acids: CASSLQGSEAFF. The CDR3 region has the DNA TGTGCCAGCAGCTTACAAGGAAGCGAAGCTTTCTTT.

The count of this clone is one. The chain couples TRBV5-6 to TRBJ2-6; D tentatively reads TRBD1 or TRBD2 (6 bases each). From germline, CDR1 is SGHDT and CDR2 YYEEEE. This CDR3 has 17 residues. Trimming took off 1 base at V and 0 bases at J, with 11 bases between the two ends. The CDR3 spells CASSLRGGGSGANVLTF. The CDR3 coding sequence is TGTGCCAGCAGCTTGCGAGGGGGAGGCTCTGGGGCCAACGTCCTGACTTTC.

CDR3 region: CASSESRGGEQYF. The CDR3 nucleotides are TGCGCCAGCAGTGAGTCGAGGGGGGGCGAGCAGTACTTC. The chain couples TRBV10-2 to TRBJ2-7, with a tentative D call TRBD2 (7 bases). Germline CDR1 WSHSY, CDR2 SAAADI. The V end was cut by 0 bases, the J end by 6 bases, with 9 bases between. CDR3 length: 13 residues.

The chain links TRBV7-2 to TRBJ2-2; D perhaps matches TRBD1 (6 bases). Germline CDR1 reads SGHTA; CDR2 reads FQGNSA. CDR3 length equals 14 residues. Trimming shortened V by 3 bases and J by 1 base, and 6 bases separated the two germline ends. The CDR3 DNA follows: TGTGCCAGCAGCTTCAGGGGGAACACCGGGGAGCTGTTTTTT. It is translated as CASSFRGNTGELFF.

V usage is TRBV5-6 and J usage is TRBJ2-3; D may be TRBD2 (6 bases). The CDR3 spans 15 residues. Trimming removed 0 bases from V and 4 bases from J, with 12 bases in between. Germline-derived CDR1 and CDR2 are SGHDT and YYEEEE. The CDR3, as DNA: TGTGCCAGCAGCTTGGGGCAACTAGCCCCAGATACGCAGTATTTT. Protein sequence: CASSLGQLAPDTQYF.

The rearrangement links TRBV5-1 to TRBJ1-6; 9 bases map to TRBD1. The CDR3 has 16 amino acids. The junction had 6 bases not matched to a gene; V was cut back by 2 bases and J by 6 bases. Germline V gene sequence: CDR1 SGHRS, CDR2 YFSETQ. CDR3 protein: CASSFNPGQGNSPLHF. The CDR3 nucleotides read TGCGCCAGCAGCTTCAACCCGGGACAGGGTAATTCACCCCTCCACTTT.

The chain couples TRBV7-8 to TRBJ1-1, with no clear D. The V and J ends lost 4 bases and 1 base respectively, with 7 bases between them. Per germline, CDR1 SGHVS and CDR2 FQNEAQ. This CDR3 has 13 residues. The CDR3 loop reads CASSSRGNTEAFF. CDR3 in DNA: TGTGCCAGCAGCTCACGGGGGAACACTGAAGCTTTCTTT.

V is TRBV7-2 and J is TRBJ2-7; 10 positions match TRBD2. Looked up from germline, CDR1 is SGHTA and CDR2 is FQGNSA. The CDR3 contains 15 residues. V lost 0 bases to trimming and J lost 6 bases; unmatched junction nucleotides: 5. CDR3 protein: CASSLAGSGGLEQYF. The CDR3 bases are TGTGCCAGCAGCTTAGCAGGTAGCGGGGGGCTCGAGCAGTACTTC.

The V and J genes are TRBV10-3 and TRBJ2-3; 7 nucleotides align to TRBD1. CDR1 ENHRY and CDR2 SYGVKD come from the germline V gene. The V gene end was trimmed by 8 bases and the J gene end by 0 bases; junction bases not matched to a gene: 8. The CDR3 is 15 residues long. CDR3 loop: CAIGGQLDSTDTQYF. The CDR3 DNA is TGTGCCATCGGGGGACAGTTAGATAGCACAGATACGCAGTATTTT.

In the case of this clone: This CDR3 is also generated by other DNA sequences in the sample. J is TRBJ2-5 and V is TRBV5-4; 8 bases match TRBD2. This CDR3 spans 13 amino acids. In germline, CDR1 is SGHNT, CDR2 YYREEE (reference sequence). V lost 2 bases, J lost 3 bases, and 0 bases stayed unmatched. This CDR3 is CASSFGGEETQYF. The CDR3, as DNA: TGTGCCAGCAGCTTCGGGGGGGAAGAGACCCAGTACTTC.

This chain joins TRBV7-9 and TRBJ2-7, with TRBD2 matching over 9 bases. This CDR3 comprises 14 residues. Germline CDR1 reads SEHNR; CDR2 reads FQNEAQ (reference sequence). J lost 3 bases, V lost 8 bases, and 8 bases had no gene match. CDR3 protein: CASAAAGGDYEQYF. DNA of the CDR3: TGTGCCAGCGCGGCAGCGGGGGGAGACTACGAGCAGTACTTC.

CDR3 in amino acids: CASSPPGLAYNEQFF. As DNA, the CDR3 is TGTGCCAGCAGCCCACCGGGACTAGCCTACAATGAGCAGTTCTTC. V gene TRBV5-4 combines with J gene TRBJ2-1; 8 bases match TRBD2. V shed 4 bases, J shed 2 bases, and the junction held 5 bases outside the gene matches. Germline CDR1 SGHNT, CDR2 YYREEE (reference sequence). The CDR3 is made up of 15 amino acids.

This chain uses TRBV18 with TRBJ2-1; the D is unclear. Trimming shortened V by 5 bases and J by 9 bases, and 11 bases separated the two germline ends. The germline gives CDR1 KGHSH, CDR2 LQKENI. CDR3 length equals 12 residues. CDR3 nucleotide sequence: TGTGCCAGCTCAGCAGCTAACGGTGAGCAGTTCTTC. It specifies CASSAANGEQFF.

The rearrangement links TRBV19 to TRBJ1-2; 9 bases align to TRBD1. Germline CDR1 and CDR2: LNHDA and SQIVND (reference sequence). V lost 3 bases and J lost 4; bases outside the gene matches: 3. This CDR3 comprises 14 residues. The CDR3 region has the DNA TGTGCCAGTAGTATCGGGGACAGGGTCTATGGCTACACCTTC. Translation: CASSIGDRVYGYTF.

This rearrangement joins TRBV20-1 to TRBJ1-5; D is undetermined. The CDR3 is 11 residues long. CDR1 is DFQATT, CDR2 SNEGSKA, per germline (reference sequence). V was cut by 3 bases and J by 6 bases, with 6 bases left in between. The CDR3 reads CSARGGQPQHF. The CDR3 region has the DNA TGCAGTGCTAGGGGTGGTCAGCCCCAGCATTTT.

V usage is TRBV28 and J usage is TRBJ2-5; D might be TRBD2 (8 bases). Germline V gives CDR1 MDHEN, CDR2 SYDVKM. Trimming shortened V by 2 bases and J by 7 bases, and 20 bases separated the two germline ends. The CDR3 loop spans 16 amino acids. DNA of the CDR3: TGTGCCAGCAGTTTAACCCGGACTAGCAGGGGGTGGACCCAGTACTTC. It is translated as CASSLTRTSRGWTQYF.

The chain joins TRBV28 to TRBJ1-6; no firm D call. CDR3 length: 16 residues. Germline V lookup: CDR1 MDHEN, CDR2 SYDVKM. V gave up 2 bases and J gave up 7 bases, with 15 bases separating them. CDR3: CASSLDVPMTNSPLHF. CDR3 sequence (DNA): TGTGCCAGCAGTTTAGATGTGCCGATGACCAATTCACCCCTCCACTTT.

A single count supports this clone. V and J are TRBV6-5 and TRBJ1-5; 7 nucleotides align to TRBD1. The germline CDR1 and CDR2 sequences are MNHEY and SVGAGI. The CDR3 has 15 amino acids. The V and J ends lost 5 bases and 7 bases, in that order; junction bases with no gene match: 11. The CDR3 sequence: CASSTRQGSRQPQHF. CDR3 nucleotides: TGTGCCAGCAGTACTCGACAGGGCTCCAGACAGCCCCAGCATTTT.